The 9 T cell receptor beta chains presented below share a single source sample, sequenced in a study of blood T cell repertoires in COVID-19. The data were produced by immunoSEQ multiplex PCR, yet TCRdb's version contains in-frame clones alone and is incomplete. In the table there are over 90,000 clones, around 87% of which are singletons. Sample: peripheral blood. The origin of the receptors is a man aged 45 to 65 with active or convalescent COVID-19.

V usage is TRBV5-1 and J usage is TRBJ2-3, with 9 positions matching TRBD2. The CDR3 sequence is 17 residues long. Germline CDR1 and CDR2: SGHRS and YFSETQ. Germline trimming cut 0 bases from V and 2 bases from J; bases unmatched to any gene: 7. The CDR3 region has the DNA TGCGCCAGCAGCTTGGAGGTAGCGGGGGACATCACAGATACGCAGTATTTT. Translating it yields CASSLEVAGDITDTQYF. Supplemented by reference TRBV5-1 and TRBJ2-3, the full variable domain reads KAGVTQTPRYLIKTRGQQVTLSCSPISGHRSVSWYQQTPGQGLQFLFEYFSETQRNKGNFPGRFSGRQFSNSRSEMNVSTLELGDSALYLCASSLEVAGDITDTQYFGPGTRLTVL.

V gene TRBV7-2 combines with J gene TRBJ1-5; D gene unclear. V dropped 1 base and J dropped 1 base, with 11 bases sitting between them. The germline V gene has CDR1 SGHTA and CDR2 FQGNSA. The CDR3 runs 16 residues. The CDR3 is CASSLVGTGSNQPQHF. The CDR3 bases are TGTGCCAGCAGCTTAGTAGGCACGGGAAGCAATCAGCCCCAGCATTTT.

V is TRBV2 and J is TRBJ1-3; the D gene is possibly TRBD1 (5 bases). The ends were cut back, 3 bases at V and 1 base at J, with 10 bases in the middle. The CDR3 is 15 residues long. Per the germline V gene, CDR1 is SNHLY and CDR2 is FYNNEI. Written as DNA, the CDR3 is TGTGCCAGCAGTGAGGACGGACAATCTGGAAACACCATATATTTT. Amino acids: CASSEDGQSGNTIYF.

This clone has a single count. V usage is TRBV2 and J usage is TRBJ2-6; TRBD2 might be the D (5 bases). Trimming took 7 bases from V and 3 from J, leaving 10 bases between them. Germline V gene lookup returns CDR1 SNHLY and CDR2 FYNNEI. This CDR3 has 14 amino acids. CDR3 coding DNA: TGTGCCAGCACGGACGGGGTTGGGGCCAACGTCCTGACTTTC. Encoded protein: CASTDGVGANVLTF.

This chain uses TRBV6-5 with TRBJ1-2; D call uncertain. The V gene lost 4 bases and the J gene lost 1 base, with 10 bases spanning the gap. Germline CDR1 MNHEY, CDR2 SVGAGI. The length of the CDR3 is 14 residues. CDR3 nucleotides: TGTGCCAGCAGTTCCCCGACACATAACTATGGCTACACCTTC. Encoded protein: CASSSPTHNYGYTF.

The chain recombines TRBV10-3 with TRBJ2-1; 8 bases map to TRBD2. The CDR3 totals 14 residues. V shed 4 bases and J 6 bases; nucleotides not matched to a gene: 5. CDR1 ENHRY and CDR2 SYGVKD come from the germline V gene. This CDR3 is CAISAGGPRNEQFF. The CDR3 region has the DNA TGTGCCATCAGTGCGGGGGGGCCACGCAATGAGCAGTTCTTC.

The gene calls are TRBV6-5 and TRBJ2-1, with D perhaps TRBD1 (6 bases). Germline V gene data show CDR1 as MNHEY and CDR2 as SVGAGI. Trimming cost V 5 bases and J 3 bases, with 11 bases left between them. There are 14 residues in the CDR3. CDR3 DNA sequence: TGTGCCAGCAGTACTACAGGGTTCTACAATGAGCAGTTCTTC. This gives the protein CASSTTGFYNEQFF.

The V call is TRBV30, the J call TRBJ1-2; TRBD1 agrees at 7 bases. V lost 5 bases, J lost 8 bases, and 5 bases stayed unmatched. Germline CDR1 GTSNPN, CDR2 SVGIG (reference sequence). The CDR3 length is 11 residues. CDR3 sequence reads: CAWGLGGGYTF. The DNA for the CDR3 is TGTGCCTGGGGGTTAGGGGGCGGCTACACCTTC. Full variable domain (remainder filled in from reference TRBV30 and TRBJ1-2): SQTIHQWPATLVQPVGSPLSLECTVEGTSNPNLYWYRQAAGRGLQLLFYSVGIGQISSEVPQNLSASRPQDRQFILSSKKLLLSDSGFYLCAWGLGGGYTFGSGTRLTVV.

This clone was detected only once. The CDR3 bases are TGTGCCATCAGTGTATCGGGATCCCAAGAGACCCAGTACTTC. Residues: CAISVSGSQETQYF. The rearrangement links TRBV10-3 to TRBJ2-5; D is perhaps TRBD2 (5 bases). The CDR3 loop spans 14 amino acids. V was shortened by 4 bases and J by 1 base, with 10 bases between the two germline ends. From germline, CDR1 is ENHRY and CDR2 SYGVKD.